This T cell receptor (beta chain) was documented in a study of OX40 agonist ivuxolimab in advanced cancers. Study-wide context: At doses from 0.01 to 10 mg/kg, patients were given intravenous ivuxolimab every 2 weeks. Study-wide findings and caveats: A proportion of nonresponders additionally exhibited low normalized T-cell clonal expansion.

CDR1 is SNHLY, CDR2 FYNNEI, per germline. This CDR3 contains 13 residues. V was shortened by 3 bases and J by 3 bases, with 8 bases between the two germline ends. Some clones are missing from TCRdb's copy, which holds only in-frame ones; the method was immunoSEQ multiplex PCR. The table includes 50,000 to 70,000 clones, 85% detected once. Any history of autoimmune disease or systemic immunosuppression disqualified patients. Samples of blood were obtained at baseline, on cycle 4 day 1, and on cycle 7 day 1. Note on this clone: The antigen is not known.

V is TRBV2 and J is TRBJ2-5; D remains unclear. This clonotype was obtained from an adult with an advanced solid tumor such as melanoma, head and neck, liver or kidney cancer. The sequences come from CD4+ or CD8+ T cells sorted from blood, collected in a trial of the OX40 agonist ivuxolimab. The CDR3 bases are TGTGCCAGCAGTGAGACACCGAAAGAGACCCAGTACTTC. As protein: CASSETPKETQYF.